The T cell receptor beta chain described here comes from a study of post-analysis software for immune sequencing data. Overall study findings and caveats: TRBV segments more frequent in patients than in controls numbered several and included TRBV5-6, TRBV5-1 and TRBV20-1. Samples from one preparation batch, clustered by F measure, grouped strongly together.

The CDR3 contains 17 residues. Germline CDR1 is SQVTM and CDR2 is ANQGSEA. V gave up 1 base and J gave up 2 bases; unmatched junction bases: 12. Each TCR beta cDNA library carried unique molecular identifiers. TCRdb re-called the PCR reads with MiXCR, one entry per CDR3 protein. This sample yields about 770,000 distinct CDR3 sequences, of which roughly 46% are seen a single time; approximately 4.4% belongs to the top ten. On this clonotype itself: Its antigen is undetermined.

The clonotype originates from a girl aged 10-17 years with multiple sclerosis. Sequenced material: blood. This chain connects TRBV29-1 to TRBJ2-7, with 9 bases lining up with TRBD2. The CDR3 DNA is TGCAGCGTTGAAGCGTCAATAGCGGGGGCGAGAACCTACGAGCAGTACTTC. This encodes CSVEASIAGARTYEQYF.